This is a list of T cell receptor beta chains from one sample in a study of T cells after yellow fever vaccination. TCRdb passed the 5' RACE reads through MiXCR, listing each CDR3 protein once. The repertoire holds around 320,000 distinct CDR3 sequences, with 9.5% to 12% as singletons. Sequencing used CD4+ T cells sorted from PBMCs, obtained 45 days after the yellow fever booster vaccination. The receptors were gathered from a man aged 18 to 29 who received the YFV17D yellow fever vaccine. The CDR3 runs from the conserved cysteine through the conserved F or W. D genes are given only for firm matches. The listing skips clone size in some rows; elsewhere it reads once, few, many or a size class.

d_gene	v_gene	abundance	j_gene	CDR3aa	CDR3nt
.	TRBV7-9	few	TRBJ1-6	CASSPPGRGNSPLHF	TGTGCCAGCAGCCCCCCGGGGAGAGGCAATTCACCCCTCCACTTT
TRBD1	TRBV28	.	TRBJ1-2	CASYPAIGQGAFYGYTF	TGTGCCAGCTACCCGGCAATCGGTCAGGGGGCCTTCTATGGCTACACCTTC
TRBD1	TRBV20-1	.	TRBJ1-1	CSARTGTVAFF	TGCAGTGCTAGAACCGGGACAGTAGCTTTCTTT
.	TRBV20-1	few	TRBJ2-4	CSASFRLDVAKNIQYF	TGCAGTGCCAGCTTTAGACTGGACGTGGCCAAAAACATTCAGTACTTC
.	TRBV30	few	TRBJ1-2	CAWSKGMGYTF	TGTGCCTGGAGTAAGGGGATGGGCTACACCTTC
.	TRBV27	many	TRBJ1-1	CASSFRSGGNTEAFF	TGTGCCAGCAGTTTTCGGTCTGGTGGGAACACTGAAGCTTTCTTT
.	TRBV24-1	.	TRBJ1-5	CATGYQPQRF	TGTGCCACCGGTTACCAGCCCCAGCGTTTT
.	TRBV5-1	many	TRBJ2-3	CASSPLSGADTQYF	TGCGCCAGCAGCCCCCTCTCAGGGGCAGATACGCAGTATTTT
.	TRBV7-9	once	TRBJ1-1	CASSPGGILSEAFF	TGTGCCAGCAGCCCGGGGGGGATCCTCTCTGAAGCTTTCTTT
.	TRBV7-9	few	TRBJ1-4	CASSEGARSEKLFF	TGTGCCAGCAGCGAAGGGGCTAGGAGTGAAAAACTGTTTTTT
.	TRBV18	.	TRBJ1-6	CASSPPSGGPFNSPLHF	TGTGCCAGCTCACCCCCCTCCGGGGGCCCCTTCAATTCACCCCTCCACTTT
.	TRBV18	few	TRBJ1-4	CASSPLLATNEKLFF	TGTGCCAGCTCACCCTTACTCGCAACTAATGAAAAACTGTTTTTT
TRBD2	TRBV5-4	.	TRBJ2-3	CASSIRLAGGSDTQYF	TGTGCCAGCAGCATCCGACTAGCGGGGGGATCAGATACGCAGTATTTT
.	TRBV7-3	many	TRBJ2-2	CASSPTGLTGELFF	TGTGCCAGCAGCCCTACGGGGCTGACCGGGGAGCTGTTTTTT
.	TRBV7-2	.	TRBJ2-7	CASDEWGFLGGQYF	TGTGCCAGCGACGAATGGGGCTTCCTCGGGGGGCAGTACTTC
.	TRBV4-3	few	TRBJ1-1	CASSQGAVPNTEAFF	TGCGCCAGCAGCCAGGGGGCTGTCCCGAACACTGAAGCTTTCTTT
TRBD2	TRBV11-2	once	TRBJ2-5	CASRGTSGGSMRTQYF	TGTGCCAGCAGGGGGACTAGCGGGGGGTCTATGAGGACCCAGTACTTC
.	TRBV7-2	many	TRBJ2-7	CASSYGMVRDEQYF	TGTGCCAGCAGCTACGGCATGGTAAGGGACGAGCAGTACTTC
.	TRBV3-1	many	TRBJ1-2	CASSVLAEGYGYTF	TGTGCCAGCAGCGTCCTCGCCGAGGGCTATGGCTACACCTTC
.	TRBV12-3/TRBV12-4	.	TRBJ2-4	CASSLSPGLAKNIQYF	TGTGCCAGCAGCCTCTCCCCCGGACTAGCCAAAAACATTCAGTACTTC
TRBD1	TRBV28	few	TRBJ1-6	CASSQRTGFNSPLHF	TGTGCCAGCAGCCAGCGGACAGGATTTAATTCACCCCTCCACTTT
.	TRBV11-2	.	TRBJ1-4	CASSLWGFTNEKLFF	TGTGCCAGCAGCCTTTGGGGGTTTACTAATGAAAAACTGTTTTTT
.	TRBV4-3	.	TRBJ2-3	CASSHSRGLADTQYF	TGCGCCAGCAGCCACAGCAGGGGCTTGGCAGATACGCAGTATTTT
.	TRBV15	few	TRBJ2-4	CATSRGQAKNIQYF	TGTGCCACCAGCAGAGGGCAAGCCAAAAACATTCAGTACTTC
.	TRBV10-3	.	TRBJ2-1	CAISEPGGVAAYNEQFF	TGTGCCATCAGTGAGCCTGGCGGGGTGGCCGCGTACAATGAGCAGTTCTTC
.	TRBV9	.	TRBJ2-7	CASSGTSSSYEQYF	TGTGCCAGCAGTGGCACTAGCAGCTCCTACGAGCAGTACTTC
.	TRBV9	.	TRBJ2-7	CASSVEVTRHGTGEQYF	TGTGCCAGCAGCGTAGAGGTAACTCGGCACGGGACGGGGGAGCAGTACTTC
.	TRBV2	.	TRBJ2-3	CASILGGGTDTQYF	TGTGCCAGCATCTTAGGCGGGGGCACAGATACGCAGTATTTT
.	TRBV7-2	few	TRBJ2-3	CASSLDGQTRGATDTQYF	TGTGCCAGCAGCTTAGATGGACAGACCCGGGGGGCCACAGATACGCAGTATTTT
.	TRBV7-2	few	TRBJ1-4	CASSLVTFGEKLFF	TGTGCCAGCAGCTTAGTTACCTTCGGTGAAAAACTGTTTTTT
.	TRBV20-1	many	TRBJ2-7	CSARDPSGGFNYEQYF	TGCAGTGCTAGAGATCCCAGTGGGGGGTTCAATTACGAGCAGTACTTC
.	TRBV10-3	few	TRBJ2-3	CAISESLASGTQYF	TGTGCCATCAGTGAGTCCTTGGCCTCAGGTACGCAGTATTTT
.	TRBV4-2	.	TRBJ2-7	CASSQDWFTNRAYEQYF	TGTGCCAGCAGCCAAGATTGGTTTACGAATCGAGCCTACGAGCAGTACTTC
TRBD1	TRBV5-1	.	TRBJ2-3	CASSLGGTGGLTDTQYF	TGCGCCAGCAGCTTGGGTGGGACAGGGGGTCTCACAGATACGCAGTATTTT
.	TRBV12-3/TRBV12-4	many	TRBJ2-2	CASSLIGGGELFF	TGTGCCAGCAGTTTAATCGGTGGGGGGGAGCTGTTTTTT
TRBD1	TRBV24-1	many	TRBJ2-1	CATSDLGRGNEQFF	TGTGCCACCAGTGATTTAGGCAGGGGGAATGAGCAGTTCTTC
.	TRBV9	few	TRBJ2-5	CASSVGVAHGETQYF	TGTGCCAGCAGCGTAGGGGTGGCTCATGGGGAGACCCAGTACTTC
TRBD2	TRBV24-1	.	TRBJ2-3	CATSDPPGLAGGSDTQYF	TGTGCCACCAGTGATCCTCCAGGACTAGCGGGGGGGTCGGATACGCAGTATTTT
.	TRBV11-2	few	TRBJ2-5	CASSLGGTVQETQYF	TGTGCCAGCAGCTTGGGGGGGACAGTACAAGAGACCCAGTACTTC
.	TRBV5-6	few	TRBJ2-3	CASSWLADTQYF	TGTGCCAGCAGCTGGTTAGCGGATACGCAGTATTTT